Detailed here is one T cell receptor beta chain. Its specificity is unknown. Germline V CDR1 and CDR2: GTSNPN, SVGIG (reference sequence). The CDR3 contains 15 residues. The trim removed 1 base at V and 0 bases at J, leaving 4 bases unmatched. The sample is drawn from a study of cytomegalovirus exposure and HLA in healthy donors. Study details: A subsequent analysis reported that the roughly 130 validation repertoires were produced on the same platform that had also been used for the 600 to 700 first-cohort repertoires.

This table comes from immunoSEQ multiplex PCR, and its TCRdb copy is limited to in-frame clones, with some not included. The top ten hold 1.3% of the sample, which has some 80,000 clones, 95% to 97% seen once. General study points: Most TCR sequences were uncommon, yet certain public TCRs appeared in many donors. It was 150 to 200 TCR beta chains that were listed as cytomegalovirus-associated.

The J gene is TRBJ1-1, the V gene TRBV30; 8 bases map to TRBD1. Sequencing was done on a sample of PBMCs. The TCR originated in a woman under 30 in good health and CMV-seronegative. CDR3 residues: CAWSGTGRLNTEAFF. The CDR3 DNA follows: TGTGCCTGGAGTGGGACAGGGAGGTTGAACACTGAAGCTTTCTTT. The full variable domain, in which reference TRBV30 and TRBJ1-1 provide the parts outside the CDR3, is SQTIHQWPATLVQPVGSPLSLECTVEGTSNPNLYWYRQAAGRGLQLLFYSVGIGQISSEVPQNLSASRPQDRQFILSSKKLLLSDSGFYLCAWSGTGRLNTEAFFGQGTRLTVV.